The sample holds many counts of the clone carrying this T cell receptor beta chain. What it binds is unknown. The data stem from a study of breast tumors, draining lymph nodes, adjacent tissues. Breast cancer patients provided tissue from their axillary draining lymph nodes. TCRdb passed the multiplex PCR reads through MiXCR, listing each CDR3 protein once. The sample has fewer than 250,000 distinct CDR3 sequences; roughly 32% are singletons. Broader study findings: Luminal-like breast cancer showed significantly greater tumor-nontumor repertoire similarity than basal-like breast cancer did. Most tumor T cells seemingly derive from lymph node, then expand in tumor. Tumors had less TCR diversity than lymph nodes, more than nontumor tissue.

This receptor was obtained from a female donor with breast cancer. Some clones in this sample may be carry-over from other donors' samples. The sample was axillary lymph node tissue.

DNA of the CDR3: TGCGCCAGCAGCGGCCGGGACAGTCTTAACACCGGGGAGCTGTTTTTT. Amino acids: CASSGRDSLNTGELFF. The V call is TRBV5-1, the J call TRBJ2-2; 7 nucleotides align to TRBD1. The CDR3 is 16 residues long. V dropped 4 bases and J dropped 2; count of bases not matched to a gene: 8. Germline lookup yields CDR1 SGHRS and CDR2 YFSETQ. The full variable domain, with the rest looked up from reference TRBV5-1 and TRBJ2-2, is KAGVTQTPRYLIKTRGQQVTLSCSPISGHRSVSWYQQTPGQGLQFLFEYFSETQRNKGNFPGRFSGRQFSNSRSEMNVSTLELGDSALYLCASSGRDSLNTGELFFGEGSRLTVL.